Listed below are T cell receptor beta chains from one sample, sequenced in a study of circulating and synovial CD4+ cells in juvenile arthritis. Using immunoSEQ multiplex PCR, the repertoire was profiled, and TCRdb retains in-frame clones only, with some absent. The table records tens of thousands of clones, approximately 94% of them present only once. The material sequenced was CD4+ T cells from blood. Receptor source: a human donor with juvenile idiopathic arthritis. Both conserved end residues are part of each CDR3. A D gene is named only where the DNA matches it firmly. Size tells how often a clone was seen (once, few, many) or the class of an expanded clone, and some rows leave it out.

TRBJ2-1 | TRBD2 | - | TRBV9 | TGTGCCAGCAGCGTAGCCGGGGGGGCAGGTAATGAGCAGTTCTTC | CASSVAGGAGNEQFF
TRBJ2-2 | - | - | TRBV6-6 | TGTGCCAGCAGTAATTTAAGGGGTCACACCGGGGAGCTGTTTTTT | CASSNLRGHTGELFF
TRBJ2-3 | TRBD2 | - | TRBV5-1 | TGCGCCAGCAGCTTGGCCGGGACTAGCGGGGCTAAGCGCGCCGATACGCAGTATTTT | CASSLAGTSGAKRADTQYF
TRBJ2-5 | TRBD2 | - | TRBV6-5 | TGTGCCAGCAGTTACCGAGCGGGGGGTGGAGAGACCCAGTACTTC | CASSYRAGGGETQYF
TRBJ1-1 | - | few | TRBV19 | TGTGCCAGTAGTATCCCACAGGGCACTGAAGCTTTCTTT | CASSIPQGTEAFF
TRBJ1-2 | TRBD1 | - | TRBV18 | TGTGCCAGCTCACCATCCGACCAGGGGGCTCTTAACTATGGCTACACCTTC | CASSPSDQGALNYGYTF
TRBJ2-7 | TRBD2 | - | TRBV2 | TGTGCCAGCAGTTGGACTAGCGGGGGGGCTGCCTACGAGCAGTACTTC | CASSWTSGGAAYEQYF
TRBJ1-1 | - | - | TRBV6-5 | TGTGCCAGCAGGATCAGGGCTGTGGGCACTGAAGCTTTCTTT | CASRIRAVGTEAFF
TRBJ2-3 | TRBD2 | once | TRBV27 | TGTGCCAGCAGTTTAGATCCCATCGGGGGGGGGACGACAGATACGCAGTATTTT | CASSLDPIGGGTTDTQYF
TRBJ2-3 | - | once | TRBV7-8 | TGTGCCAGCAGCCCCCAGGTACGGGGGACAGATACGCAGTATTTT | CASSPQVRGTDTQYF
TRBJ1-3 | - | - | TRBV18 | TGTGCCAGCTCACCGCTCCCACAGGATTTCTCTGGAAACACCATATATTTT | CASSPLPQDFSGNTIYF
TRBJ1-1 | TRBD1 | - | TRBV29-1 | TGCAGCGTTGGGGTCACAGGGGGCACTGAAGCTTTCTTT | CSVGVTGGTEAFF
TRBJ1-3 | - | - | TRBV7-8 | TGTGCCAGCAGCTTAGTTTTCCGGAGGTCCGGTGGAAACACCATATATTTT | CASSLVFRRSGGNTIYF
TRBJ2-1 | - | - | TRBV19 | TGTGCCAGTACGGGGTGGGGGGAATCCTACAATGAGCAGTTCTTC | CASTGWGESYNEQFF
TRBJ1-5 | TRBD1 | - | TRBV2 | TGTGCCAGCGGTCCGAGGACAGGGGGAAACAATCAGCCCCAGCATTTT | CASGPRTGGNNQPQHF
TRBJ1-2 | - | - | TRBV19 | TGTGCCAGTAGTGGACAGTTTGACGGCTACACCTTC | CASSGQFDGYTF
TRBJ2-1 | TRBD2 | - | TRBV6-4 | TGTGCCAGCAGTGTGGAGTCGGGACTAGGAAATGAGCAGTTCTTC | CASSVESGLGNEQFF
TRBJ1-5 | - | - | TRBV12-5 | TGTGCTAGTGGTTTGGAACAGGGAACGGCCCAGCATTTT | CASGLEQGTAQHF
TRBJ1-5 | - | once | TRBV7-8 | TGTGCCAGCAGCTTAGGGCTAGACAGTTTTAGCAATCAGCCCCAGCATTTT | CASSLGLDSFSNQPQHF
TRBJ2-3 | - | - | TRBV7-2 | TGTGCCAGCAGCTCAATAGGGGGAGATACGCAGTATTTT | CASSSIGGDTQYF
TRBJ2-1 | - | - | TRBV2 | TGTGCCAGCAGCCCGAAGGTCAGGGGCAACTACAATGAGCAGTTCTTC | CASSPKVRGNYNEQFF
TRBJ2-1 | TRBD2 | - | TRBV19 | TGTGCCAGTAGTAGAGGGACTAGCGGGGTGTTATGGAATGAGCAGTTCTTC | CASSRGTSGVLWNEQFF
TRBJ2-1 | TRBD1 | - | TRBV6-1 | TGTGCCAGCCCTCAGGATTGGGCAGGGGGCAATGAGCAGTTCTTC | CASPQDWAGGNEQFF
TRBJ1-5 | - | - | TRBV19 | TGTGCCAGTAGTAATAGTAAGGGGACTTCCTATAGCAATCAGCCCCAGCATTTT | CASSNSKGTSYSNQPQHF
TRBJ1-1 | TRBD1 | - | TRBV15 | TGTGCCACCAGCAGGGTTACAGGGGAAACTGAAGCTTTCTTT | CATSRVTGETEAFF
TRBJ1-4 | - | - | TRBV27 | TGTGCCAGCAGTTTAAAGCCGTATCCTCCAACTAATGAAAAACTGTTTTTT | CASSLKPYPPTNEKLFF
TRBJ1-6 | - | - | TRBV6-5 | TGTGCCAGCGCTACGACAGGTCCTAGTTCACCCCTCCACTTT | CASATTGPSSPLHF
TRBJ2-7 | - | once | TRBV5-4 | TGTGCCAGCAGCGGCGGGGGCCACTACGAGCAGTACTTC | CASSGGGHYEQYF
TRBJ2-5 | - | - | TRBV5-6 | TGTGCCAGCAGCCTGGGGGCGGGTAGCGAGACCCAGTACTTC | CASSLGAGSETQYF
TRBJ2-3 | TRBD1 | - | TRBV7-2 | TGTGCCAGCAGCTCCCCTCGGGGCAGACAGGGGGTCCGCACAGATACGCAGTATTTT | CASSSPRGRQGVRTDTQYF
TRBJ2-1 | TRBD1 | - | TRBV5-1 | TGCGCCAGCAGCCGCGACAGGGGGCGCGGGGTAGCGGGGAATTCAGACTCCTACAATGAGCAGTTCTTC | CASSRDRGRGVAGNSDSYNEQFF
TRBJ1-2 | - | once | TRBV7-8 | TGTGCCAGCAGCTTCGGGGGGGATGGCTACACCTTC | CASSFGGDGYTF
TRBJ1-2 | - | - | TRBV10-3 | TGTGCCATCAGTCAGGGATCAGGGATCTATGGCTACACCTTC | CAISQGSGIYGYTF
TRBJ2-7 | - | - | TRBV15 | TGTGCCACCACCATAATGGGGGGACGCGAGCAGTACTTC | CATTIMGGREQYF
TRBJ2-7 | TRBD1 | - | TRBV7-3 | TGTGCCAGCAGCTCAGACAGGGGCTACGAGCAGTACTTC | CASSSDRGYEQYF
TRBJ1-6 | - | - | TRBV7-8 | TGTGCCAGCAGCTTAGCGCCCGGAGGGGTTAAACGAAAAAGTTCCCCCCTCCACTTT | CASSLAPGGVKRKSSPLHF
TRBJ2-1 | - | - | TRBV20-1 | TGCAGTGCCCCGTCTTACAATGAGCAGTTCTTC | CSAPSYNEQFF